Shown below are 18 T cell receptor beta chains from a single sample sequenced in a study of blood T cell repertoires in COVID-19. The assay was immunoSEQ multiplex PCR, and TCRdb's table has in-frame clones only and misses some. The table lists hundreds of thousands of clones, 70% to 90% of them singletons. Sequencing used peripheral blood. These receptors all come from a woman in her twenties or thirties with active or convalescent COVID-19.

V and J are TRBV6-5 and TRBJ1-2; TRBD1 might be the D (6 bases). This CDR3 spans 15 amino acids. Trimming removed 6 bases at V and 2 bases at J, with 16 bases between. Germline CDR1 is MNHEY and CDR2 is SVGAGI. DNA of the CDR3: TGTGCCAGCAGCAGACCGGACAGTGTCAACTATGGCTACACCTTC. It translates to CASSRPDSVNYGYTF.

The chain joins TRBV6-5 to TRBJ1-2; D might be TRBD1 (6 bases). Germline lookup yields CDR1 MNHEY and CDR2 SVGAGI. Trimming took 5 bases from V and 2 from J, leaving 9 bases between them. CDR3 size: 13 residues. The CDR3 reads CASSRGGNYGYTF. The CDR3 coding sequence is TGTGCCAGCAGTCGAGGGGGAAACTATGGCTACACCTTC.

The chain has TRBV5-1 and TRBJ1-5, with a tentative D call TRBD1 (5 bases). V lost 4 bases, J lost 4 bases, and 12 bases lay in between. The CDR3 extends over 14 amino acids. The germline gives CDR1 SGHRS, CDR2 YFSETQ. Here the CDR3 DNA reads TGCGCCAGCAGCGTAAGCGGGGGAAATCAGCCCCAGCATTTT. This translates into CASSVSGGNQPQHF.

The rearrangement links TRBV27 to TRBJ2-7, with 8 nucleotides matching TRBD2. CDR3 size: 12 residues. Unmatched junction bases numbered 4, after V lost 6 bases and J lost 6 bases. Germline assignment: CDR1 MNHEY and CDR2 SMNVEV (reference sequence). This CDR3 is CASSGLAGEQYF. CDR3 bases: TGTGCCAGCAGCGGACTAGCAGGCGAGCAGTACTTC.

The V gene is TRBV10-1, the J gene TRBJ2-1; a possible D gene is TRBD1 (6 bases). CDR3 length equals 14 residues. Germline loops: CDR1 WNHNN, CDR2 SYGVQD (reference sequence). The V and J ends lost 2 bases and 7 bases respectively, with 12 bases between them. The CDR3 spells CASSEGSTGNEQFF. The CDR3 DNA reads as TGCGCCAGCAGTGAGGGTTCGACAGGTAATGAGCAGTTCTTC.

This CDR3 is CASSPLSGGEVGSPLHF. CDR3 bases: TGTGCCAGCTCACCCCTGAGTGGGGGCGAGGTCGGTTCACCCCTCCACTTT. The chain combines TRBV18 with TRBJ1-6; tentative D call: TRBD1 (6 bases). The germline gives CDR1 KGHSH, CDR2 LQKENI. The V end lost 3 bases, the J end lost 9 bases, and 21 bases lay between the germline ends. This CDR3 has 17 residues.

The chain links TRBV4-1 to TRBJ2-5, with 10 bases that match TRBD1. V shed 0 bases and J 3 bases; nucleotides not matched to a gene: 1. Germline CDR1 is MGHRA and CDR2 is YSYEKL. The length of the CDR3 is 15 residues. DNA of the CDR3: TGCGCCAGCAGCCAAGAGGGGACAGGGGAAGAGACCCAGTACTTC. Translated, it gives CASSQEGTGEETQYF.

The table lists this clone with a few counts. The chain joins TRBV27 to TRBJ1-2, with 7 bases aligning to TRBD1. The CDR3 sequence is 14 residues long. Germline CDR1 is MNHEY and CDR2 is SMNVEV (reference sequence). Unmatched junction bases numbered 7, after V lost 6 bases and J lost 3 bases. The CDR3 protein is CASSGGGWDYGYTF. DNA for the CDR3: TGTGCCAGCAGCGGAGGGGGCTGGGACTATGGCTACACCTTC.

The J gene is TRBJ1-2, the V gene TRBV9; D unresolved. The CDR3 has 14 amino acids. Trimming took off 3 bases at V and 4 bases at J, with 13 bases between the two ends. Germline loops: CDR1 SGDLS, CDR2 YYNGEE. DNA of the CDR3: TGTGCCAGCAGCGAAATAGAGGGCGGCTATGGCTACACCTTC. It translates to CASSEIEGGYGYTF.

The gene calls are TRBV5-6 and TRBJ1-3; 11 positions agree with TRBD1. V lost 4 bases, J lost 3 bases, and 6 bases stayed unmatched. CDR1 SGHDT and CDR2 YYEEEE come from the germline V gene. The CDR3 covers 16 residues. The chain's CDR3 is CASSPDRGLRGNTIYF. The CDR3 region has the DNA TGTGCCAGCAGCCCGGACAGGGGGCTGCGTGGAAACACCATATATTTT.

This sequence joins TRBV2 and TRBJ2-1; 7 nucleotides align to TRBD2. Germline assignment: CDR1 SNHLY and CDR2 FYNNEI. The CDR3 sequence is 15 residues long. V lost 2 bases and J lost 4; bases outside the gene matches: 5. CDR3 coding DNA: TGTGCCAGCAGTGAACCGGCTAGCGGATACAATGAGCAGTTCTTC. Amino acid sequence: CASSEPASGYNEQFF.

J is TRBJ1-3 and V is TRBV5-5; no definite D call. CDR3 length: 17 amino acids. The germline V and J ends were trimmed by 0 bases and 3 bases, with 16 bases remaining between them. Germline values: CDR1 SGHKS, CDR2 YYEKEE (reference sequence). The DNA for the CDR3 is TGTGCCAGCAGCTTGGTAATTGACATTTCTTTTGGAAACACCATATATTTT. It yields the protein CASSLVIDISFGNTIYF.

The chain has TRBV25-1 and TRBJ1-2; D is possibly TRBD1 (5 bases). V was clipped by 4 bases and J by 5 bases, with 17 bases between them. This CDR3 region has 15 residues. CDR1 and CDR2 (germline): MGHDK, SYGVNS. Here the CDR3 reads CASSALKTGEYGYTF. CDR3 nucleotide sequence: TGTGCCAGCAGTGCGCTAAAAACGGGGGAGTATGGCTACACCTTC.

V usage is TRBV18 and J usage is TRBJ2-2; TRBD2 matches at 12 bases. J gave up 7 bases and V 2 bases, and 8 bases lay outside the gene matches. The CDR3 extends over 17 amino acids. Germline V CDR1 and CDR2: KGHSH, LQKENI. The CDR3: CASSPMLAGGPDGELFF. CDR3 sequence (DNA): TGTGCCAGCTCACCAATGCTAGCGGGAGGGCCCGACGGGGAGCTGTTTTTT.

This clone was found once. This chain uses TRBV20-1 with TRBJ2-2, with a tentative D call TRBD1 (6 bases). Germline-derived CDR1 and CDR2 are DFQATT and SNEGSKA (reference sequence). The CDR3 has 13 amino acids. The germline V and J ends were trimmed by 3 bases and 5 bases, with 10 bases remaining between them. The CDR3 loop reads CSASGDITGELFF. The CDR3 bases are TGCAGTGCTAGTGGGGACATAACCGGGGAGCTGTTTTTT.

The chain uses TRBV3-1 (or the pseudogene TRBV3-2) and TRBJ1-2; D gene unclear. The CDR3 length is 15 residues. CDR1 is LGHDT and CDR2 is YNNKEL in the germline V gene (reference sequence). The germline V and J ends were trimmed by 0 bases and 8 bases, with 16 bases remaining between them. CDR3 coding DNA: TGTGCCAGCAGCCAAGATCGGGTAGCGGGCAGGGGCTACACCTTC. It yields the protein CASSQDRVAGRGYTF.

Concerning this clone itself: Mismatch with germline at one junction end may stem from a read error. V gene TRBV29-1 combines with J gene TRBJ2-3, with TRBD2 matching 8 bases. The CDR3 has 17 residues. The germline gives CDR1 SQVTM, CDR2 ANQGSEA. This CDR3 reads CSVEERPGTRITDTQYF. The CDR3 region has the DNA TGCAGCGTGGAAGAACGTCCCGGGACTAGAATCACAGATACGCAGTATTTT.

V is TRBV5-8 and J is TRBJ1-2; tentatively, D is TRBD1 (5 bases). Germline CDR1 and CDR2: SGHTS and YDEGEE. This CDR3 is built from 14 residues. Trimming removed 6 bases from V and 2 bases from J, with 14 bases in between. The CDR3 DNA reads TGTGCCAGCACCACTTGGGGCGGAAACTATGGCTACACCTTC. Its protein is CASTTWGGNYGYTF. The full variable domain, in which reference TRBV5-8 and TRBJ1-2 provide the parts outside the CDR3, is EAGVTQSPTHLIKTRGQQATLRCSPISGHTSVYWYQQALGLGLQFLLWYDEGEERNRGNFPPRFSGRQFPNYSSELNVNALELEDSALYLCASTTWGGNYGYTFGSGTRLTVV.